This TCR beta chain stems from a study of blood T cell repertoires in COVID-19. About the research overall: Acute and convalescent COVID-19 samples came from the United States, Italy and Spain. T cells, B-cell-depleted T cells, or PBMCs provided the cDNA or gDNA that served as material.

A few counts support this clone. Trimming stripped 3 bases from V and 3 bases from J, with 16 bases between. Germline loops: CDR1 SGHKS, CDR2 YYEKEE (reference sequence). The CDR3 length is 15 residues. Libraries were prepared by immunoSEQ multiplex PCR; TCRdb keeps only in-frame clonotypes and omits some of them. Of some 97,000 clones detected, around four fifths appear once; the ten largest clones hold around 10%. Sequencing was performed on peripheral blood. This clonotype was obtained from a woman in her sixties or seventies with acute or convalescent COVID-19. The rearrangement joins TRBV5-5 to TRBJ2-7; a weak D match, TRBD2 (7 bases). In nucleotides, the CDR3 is TGTGCCAGCAGCTCCCGGGGGGCGGATAACTACGAGCAGTACTTC. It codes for CASSSRGADNYEQYF.